The source of this TCR beta chain is a study of T cell changes during pregnancy in multiple sclerosis. The assay was immunoSEQ multiplex PCR, and TCRdb's table has in-frame clones only and misses some. This sample has over 30,000 clones, with 70% to 90% found just once. The CDR3 consists of 16 residues. Germline V gene data show CDR1 as LNHDA and CDR2 as SQIVND (reference sequence). Germline trimming cut 2 bases from V and 5 bases from J; bases unmatched to any gene: 6. The chain links TRBV19 to TRBJ1-5, with 10 bases lining up with TRBD1. This specimen was CD8+ T cells from peripheral blood mononuclear cells, taken in the third trimester of pregnancy. The sequence came from a female donor with multiple sclerosis, enrolled in a pregnancy study. CDR3 DNA sequence: TGTGCCAGTAGTATACCGGGACAGGGGTACCATCAGCCCCAGCATTTT. Protein sequence: CASSIPGQGYHQPQHF.